The TCR beta chain under discussion was sequenced for a study of beta chain features in type 1 diabetes. This CDR3 has 15 amino acids. The J segment lost 6 bases and the V segment lost 3 bases, leaving 4 bases of the junction unmatched. Germline CDR1 and CDR2: LGHNA and YSLEER. Via CD45RO/CCR7/CD25/CD127/CD95/CD27, cells of the CD4+ naive, central memory, regulatory and stem cell-like memory subsets were sorted. This clone has a handful of counts. The entirety of the isolated RNA underwent reverse transcription, so expressed TCRB transcripts were sequenced. TCRdb keeps only in-frame clones here, not all; method: immunoSEQ multiplex PCR. The sample shows about 360,000 clones, around 13% of them seen only once.

Sequencing used naive CD4+ T cells from blood. The chain links TRBV4-3 to TRBJ1-6, with 8 bases matching TRBD1. This TCR was sampled from a man between 18 and 35 years old in good health. CDR3 nucleotide sequence: TGCGCCAGCAGCCAGCCGGGACAGGTTAATTCACCCCTCCACTTT. This gives the protein CASSQPGQVNSPLHF.